One sample yielded the 27 T cell receptor beta chains listed below, sequenced in a study of T cell repertoires in cytomegalovirus infection. TCRdb re-derived calls from the reads in MiXCR, one entry per CDR3 protein. The repertoire holds 150,000 to 200,000 distinct CDR3 sequences, with approximately 15% as singletons. Sequenced material: PBMCs. All receptors derive from a human donor in good health (CMV status not recorded). Some clones in this sample may be carry-over from other donors' samples.

This clonotype was counted only a few times. V is TRBV29-1 and J is TRBJ2-7; maybe TRBD2 (7 bases). The CDR3 loop spans 13 amino acids. V lost 4 bases and J lost 1, with 11 bases in between. Germline CDR1 is SQVTM and CDR2 is ANQGSEA. The CDR3 sequence: CSVGRGGSYEQYF. DNA for the CDR3: TGCAGCGTTGGAAGGGGGGGTTCCTACGAGCAGTACTTC.

This clonotype was seen many times. J is TRBJ2-1 and V is TRBV6-2 or TRBV6-3, with 14 bases matching TRBD2. Germline V lookup: CDR1 MNHEY, CDR2 SVGEGT. The junction had 8 bases not matched to a gene; V was cut back by 3 bases and J by 4 bases. The CDR3 is 18 amino acids. The CDR3 sequence: CASSYGTSGSWRYNEQFF. The DNA for the CDR3 is TGTGCCAGCAGTTATGGGACTAGCGGGAGCTGGAGGTACAATGAGCAGTTCTTC.

In its sample, this clonotype was seen many times. The rearrangement joins TRBV7-2 to TRBJ2-5; D uncertain. V was trimmed by 4 bases and J by 5 bases, leaving 14 bases between them. The CDR3 totals 14 residues. CDR1 is SGHTA and CDR2 is FQGNSA in the germline V gene. CDR3 sequence: CASSSPGRTETQYF. The DNA of the CDR3 is TGTGCCAGCAGCTCCCCCGGTCGTACGGAGACCCAGTACTTC.

The chain combines TRBV7-3 with TRBJ2-1, with 8 nucleotides matching TRBD2. Germline V gene lookup returns CDR1 SGHTA and CDR2 FQGTGA. V gave up 6 bases and J gave up 7 bases; unmatched junction bases: 5. This CDR3 region has 13 residues. The CDR3 reads CASRSGGGNEQFF. As DNA, the CDR3 is TGTGCCAGCAGGTCGGGAGGGGGGAATGAGCAGTTCTTC.

The chain links TRBV9 to TRBJ1-2; D is ambiguous. This CDR3 spans 15 amino acids. Germline loops: CDR1 SGDLS, CDR2 YYNGEE. With 1 base removed from V and 2 bases from J, the gap between germline ends came to 12 bases. CDR3 coding DNA: TGTGCCAGCAGCGTAACGTGGGGAATAAACTATGGCTACACCTTC. This gives the protein CASSVTWGINYGYTF.

This clonotype was detected many times. V gene TRBV28 combines with J gene TRBJ1-4; TRBD1 matches 7 bases. CDR3 length: 15 residues. From germline, CDR1 is MDHEN and CDR2 SYDVKM. V lost 5 bases and J lost 2; bases outside the gene matches: 5. CDR3: CASSTKGQTNEKLFF. DNA for the CDR3: TGTGCCAGCAGTACAAAGGGACAGACTAATGAAAAACTGTTTTTT.

This clonotype came up many times. The chain employs TRBV5-4 and TRBJ2-3; the D gene is possibly TRBD2 (6 bases). Germline-derived CDR1 and CDR2 are SGHNT and YYREEE (reference sequence). The V and J ends lost 4 bases and 5 bases respectively, with 14 bases between them. The CDR3 is 14 residues long. This chain's CDR3 is CASSLGGARDTQYF. CDR3 nucleotide sequence: TGTGCCAGCAGCCTCGGAGGGGCCCGAGATACGCAGTATTTT.

CDR3 nucleotide sequence: TGCAGTGCTAGAGATTTTCCTCACCGCTCGGTTCAGGGTCAAGAGACCCAGTACTTC. Its protein is CSARDFPHRSVQGQETQYF. The chain couples TRBV20-1 to TRBJ2-5; D might be TRBD1 (5 bases). Germline V gene lookup returns CDR1 DFQATT and CDR2 SNEGSKA (reference sequence). This CDR3 is 19 amino acids long. V lost 0 bases, J lost 2 bases, and 25 bases lay in between.

In this sample, this clonotype turned up many times. J is TRBJ1-5 and V is TRBV6-1, with 9 bases matching TRBD1. Germline V gene sequence: CDR1 MNHNS, CDR2 SASEGT. This CDR3 spans 15 amino acids. Unmatched junction bases numbered 9, after V lost 6 bases and J lost 6 bases. The CDR3 nucleotides read TGTGCCAGCAGAACAAGACAGGGGGAAAGTCAGCCCCAGCATTTT. Amino acid sequence: CASRTRQGESQPQHF.

This clonotype was counted between two and nine times. The chain carries TRBV28 and TRBJ2-7, with a weak D call TRBD1 (6 bases). V was pared by 4 bases and J by 0 bases, with 13 bases between. CDR3 length: 15 residues. The V gene's germline CDR1 is MDHEN and CDR2 SYDVKM. The CDR3 reads CASSSIKQGSYEQYF. CDR3 nucleotides: TGTGCCAGCAGTTCAATTAAACAGGGCTCCTACGAGCAGTACTTC.

The chain is built from TRBV18 and TRBJ2-2; D may match TRBD1 or TRBD2 (5 bases each). Germline V gives CDR1 KGHSH, CDR2 LQKENI. V lost 0 bases and J lost 5, with 10 bases in between. This CDR3 is 15 amino acids long. CDR3 sequence reads: CASSPPGRSTGELFF. DNA of the CDR3: TGTGCCAGCTCACCACCGGGACGGAGTACCGGGGAGCTGTTTTTT.

This chain uses TRBV10-3 with TRBJ2-1, with a tentative D call TRBD2 (5 bases). Germline-derived CDR1 and CDR2 are ENHRY and SYGVKD. The CDR3 contains 16 residues. The V end was cut by 3 bases, the J end by 0 bases, with 12 bases between. The CDR3 bases are TGTGCCATCAGTGATAGTTCTAGCTCCTCCTACAATGAGCAGTTCTTC. Translated, it gives CAISDSSSSSYNEQFF.

The chain is built from TRBV27 and TRBJ2-7; 14 bases are shared with TRBD2. J was trimmed by 5 bases and V by 4 bases; bases with no gene match: 4. CDR1 and CDR2 (germline): MNHEY, SMNVEV (reference sequence). The CDR3 loop spans 15 amino acids. CDR3 region: CASSWGTSGSHEQYF. The CDR3 coding sequence is TGTGCCAGCAGTTGGGGGACTAGCGGGAGCCACGAGCAGTACTTC.

This clonotype was counted between two and nine times. The chain recombines TRBV3-1 with TRBJ1-5; D gene ambiguous. CDR3 length: 13 amino acids. Germline V gene lookup returns CDR1 LGHDT and CDR2 YNNKEL (reference sequence). V gave up 1 base and J gave up 5 bases, with 6 bases separating them. CDR3 in DNA: TGTGCCAGCAGCCAAGGGGCTCATCAGCCCCAGCATTTT. Protein product: CASSQGAHQPQHF. The full variable domain, with the rest looked up from reference TRBV3-1 and TRBJ1-5, is DTAVSQTPKYLVTQMGNDKSIKCEQNLGHDTMYWYKQDSKKFLKIMFSYNNKELIINETVPNRFSPKSPDKAHLNLHINSLELGDSAVYFCASSQGAHQPQHFGDGTRLSIL.

This chain connects TRBV29-1 to TRBJ1-2; D is unresolved. V lost 6 bases and J lost 8, with 10 bases in between. The V gene's germline CDR1 is SQVTM and CDR2 ANQGSEA. The CDR3 is made up of 10 amino acids. The CDR3 nucleotides read TGCAGCGTGGAGACGTTAGGCTACACCTTC. Its translation: CSVETLGYTF.

This clonotype appeared a few times. The genes are TRBV29-1 and TRBJ1-3, with a tentative D call TRBD1 (5 bases). The CDR3 spans 12 residues. Germline V gene data show CDR1 as SQVTM and CDR2 as ANQGSEA. V shed 5 bases and J shed 4 bases, with 9 bases lying between them. The CDR3 region is CSVSREGNTIYF. The CDR3 DNA reads TGCAGCGTTTCCAGGGAGGGAAACACCATATATTTT.

The V call is TRBV5-4, the J call TRBJ2-7; TRBD1 matches 10 bases. V trimming: 1 base; J trimming: 2 bases; junction bases outside the gene matches: 3. Germline V gives CDR1 SGHNT, CDR2 YYREEE (reference sequence). CDR3 length equals 15 residues. The chain's CDR3 is CASSLPTGGTYEQYF. CDR3 in DNA: TGTGCCAGCAGCTTGCCGACAGGGGGCACCTACGAGCAGTACTTC.

The chain couples TRBV2 to TRBJ1-5; 8 nucleotides agree with TRBD1. The CDR3 consists of 15 residues. Germline V CDR1 and CDR2: SNHLY, FYNNEI. V lost 6 bases and J lost 4; bases outside the gene matches: 8. Here the CDR3 reads CASRLDRGSNQPQHF. CDR3 sequence (DNA): TGTGCCAGCAGACTTGACAGGGGCTCAAATCAGCCCCAGCATTTT.

About this clonotype itself: The junction departs from the called germline gene at one end, perhaps through a read error. This chain uses TRBV9 with TRBJ1-3, with D possibly TRBD1 on 6 matching bases. Germline CDR1 and CDR2: SGDLS and YYNGEE. The CDR3 length is 15 residues. The CDR3 nucleotides read TGTGCCAGCAGCGAACAGGGAGACTCTGGAAGCACCATATATTTT. It is translated as CASSEQGDSGSTIYF.

This clonotype was seen repeatedly, ten times or more. The chain recombines TRBV7-2 with TRBJ1-2; 7 nucleotides agree with TRBD1. The CDR3 is 13 amino acids. With V trimmed by 5 bases and J by 7 bases, 7 bases remained unmatched. Germline loops: CDR1 SGHTA, CDR2 FQGNSA. The CDR3 spells CASSVETGVGYTF. CDR3 DNA sequence: TGTGCCAGCAGCGTGGAAACAGGGGTTGGCTACACCTTC.

This clonotype was counted many times. The chain has TRBV7-6 and TRBJ1-3; D is uncertain. This CDR3 comprises 15 residues. Germline CDR1 reads SGHVS; CDR2 reads FNYEAQ. Trimming pared 1 base from V and 0 bases from J, leaving 7 bases between. CDR3 sequence: CASSLDRLSGNTIYF. The CDR3 DNA is TGTGCCAGCAGCTTAGACAGACTCTCTGGAAACACCATATATTTT.

In its sample, this clonotype was seen many times. This chain uses TRBV7-2 with TRBJ2-2; no firm D call. The CDR3 sequence is 13 residues long. The V gene lost 4 bases and the J gene lost 5 bases, with 8 bases spanning the gap. The germline CDR1 and CDR2 sequences are SGHTA and FQGNSA. CDR3 in amino acids: CASSSRRTGELFF. Written as DNA, the CDR3 is TGTGCCAGCAGCTCCCGTCGAACCGGGGAGCTGTTTTTT.

The V gene is TRBV14, the J gene TRBJ2-7; D is possibly TRBD1 or TRBD2 (5 bases each). This CDR3 contains 20 residues. V was trimmed by 0 bases and J by 2 bases, leaving 26 bases between them. CDR1 SGHDN and CDR2 FVKESK come from the germline V gene. Written as DNA, the CDR3 is TGTGCCAGCAGCCAAGATTGGTTTGGGGGACGATCCTCGACGCCCTACGAGCAGTACTTC. This translates into CASSQDWFGGRSSTPYEQYF.

The table lists this clonotype with a few counts. The CDR3 region has the DNA TGCAGTGCTAGAGATCGGCGACAAGGGTTTAGCACTGAAGCTTTCTTT. It codes for CSARDRRQGFSTEAFF. The chain couples TRBV20-1 to TRBJ1-1; no definite D call. CDR3 length equals 16 residues. Trimming removed 0 bases at V and 4 bases at J, with 18 bases between. The germline V gene has CDR1 DFQATT and CDR2 SNEGSKA (reference sequence).

Only a few counts were recorded for this clonotype. The chain carries TRBV29-1 and TRBJ2-7; D remains ambiguous. The CDR3 has 13 amino acids. Germline values: CDR1 SQVTM, CDR2 ANQGSEA. Trimming took off 2 bases at V and 0 bases at J, with 8 bases between the two ends. DNA for the CDR3: TGCAGCGTTGAAAAAGGTAGCTCCTACGAGCAGTACTTC. Encoded protein: CSVEKGSSYEQYF.

The rearrangement joins TRBV6-2 or TRBV6-3 to TRBJ2-7; 7 bases fit TRBD2. Germline CDR1 reads MNHEY; CDR2 reads SVGEGT. This CDR3 region has 15 residues. V lost 6 bases, J lost 1 base, and 9 bases stayed unmatched. CDR3 sequence reads: CASSLPGLRSYEQYF. In DNA form, the CDR3 reads TGTGCCAGCAGCTTGCCGGGACTACGATCCTACGAGCAGTACTTC.

The V gene is TRBV4-1, the J gene TRBJ1-3; the D is unclear. The germline V gene encodes CDR1 MGHRA and CDR2 YSYEKL. The CDR3 contains 15 residues. Between the trimmed V and J ends, which lost 1 base and 0 bases, there was a span of 7 bases. CDR3 protein: CASSQVTASGNTIYF. Written as DNA, the CDR3 is TGCGCCAGCAGCCAAGTAACAGCCTCTGGAAACACCATATATTTT.